The clone carrying this T cell receptor (beta chain) was seen once. This specimen comes from a study of T cells in Graves' hyperthyroidism and ophthalmopathy. Amplified TCR beta CDR3 regions derived from RNA transcripts. In the first-round RT-PCR of the TCR CDR3, the HTBI primer set was used. TCRdb itself ran the multiplex PCR reads through MiXCR, one entry per CDR3 protein. There are some 800,000 distinct CDR3 sequences in the sample; around 39% occur only once, and 7.5% to 9.5% lies in the top ten. The study enrolled patients aged 18 to 65 with newly diagnosed hyperthyroidism of under 2 months' duration. Those patients with uncontrolled infection, other autoimmune disease, pregnancy or lactation were excluded. PBMCs were obtained from 7.5 to 10 ml fresh peripheral blood. This sequence originates from a man aged 18 to 35 with Graves' hyperthyroidism. Sequencing was performed on blood.

The CDR3 loop reads CSVERGGTGNTIYF. CDR3 nucleotide sequence: TGCAGCGTTGAAAGGGGGGGTACTGGAAACACCATATATTTT. The chain carries TRBV29-1 and TRBJ1-3, with D maybe TRBD1 (6 bases). Trimming removed 2 bases from V and 2 bases from J, with 10 bases in between. The CDR3 consists of 14 residues. Germline loops: CDR1 SQVTM, CDR2 ANQGSEA.